Listed below are T cell receptor beta chains from one sample, sequenced in a study of T cell responses to AZD1222 COVID-19 vaccine. TCRdb's table, derived via immunoSEQ multiplex PCR, lists solely in-frame clones and lacks some. This repertoire shows tens of thousands of clones, 80% to 95% found once; its top ten account for roughly 5.1%. Material: peripheral blood, obtained 28 days after the second AZD1222 dose. Receptors were obtained from an adult who received the AZD1222 COVID-19 vaccine. The CDR3 runs from the conserved cysteine through the conserved F or W. Fields, in order: CDR3 length, V gene, J gene, clone size, D gene, CDR3 DNA, CDR3 protein. D genes are given only for firm matches. A row's size may be missing; if present it is once, few, many or a size class.

>13|TRBV30|TRBJ1-3|-|-
TGTGCCGGGGGTTTGAGCTCTGGAAACACCATATATTTT
CAGGLSSGNTIYF
>15|TRBV5-6|TRBJ2-7|-|-
TGTGCCAGCAGCTTGATCCAGGGGATAAGCTACGAGCAGTACTTC
CASSLIQGISYEQYF
>16|TRBV7-2|TRBJ1-4|few|-
TGTGCCAGCAGCTTAGAAGCCAGGGCAACTAATGAAAAACTGTTTTTT
CASSLEARATNEKLFF
>13|TRBV3-1/TRBV3-2|TRBJ2-4|once|-
TGTGCCAGTAGCCAGTTAGCCAAAAACATTCAGTACTTC
CASSQLAKNIQYF
>13|TRBV6-2/TRBV6-3|TRBJ1-4|-|TRBD1
TGTGCCAGCAGTTGGGACAGGGATGAAAAACTGTTTTTT
CASSWDRDEKLFF
>15|TRBV24-1|TRBJ2-1|-|TRBD2
TGTGCCACTACTAGCGGGAGTGACCCCTACAATGAGCAGTTCTTC
CATTSGSDPYNEQFF
>13|TRBV7-9|TRBJ2-2|-|-
TGTGCCAGCAGCTTAGAAGGCTCCGGGGAGCTGTTTTTT
CASSLEGSGELFF
>15|TRBV7-2|TRBJ1-2|-|TRBD1
TGTGCCAGCAGCAACCTCCCCGGACAGGGCACTGGCTACACCTTC
CASSNLPGQGTGYTF
>14|TRBV14|TRBJ1-5|few|-
TGTGCCAGCAGCCACAATGGGCTAGGTCAGCCCCAGCATTTT
CASSHNGLGQPQHF
>13|TRBV30|TRBJ1-2|-|-
TGTGCCTGGAGTGTCGTCCTGGAGCTTGGCTACACCTTC
CAWSVVLELGYTF
>13|TRBV29-1|TRBJ2-3|-|TRBD1
TGCAGCGTCATTGGGACAGGGACAGATACGCAGTATTTT
CSVIGTGTDTQYF